The sequence of this T cell receptor (beta chain) was determined in a study of blood T cell repertoires in COVID-19. Looking at the study overall: Material from acute and convalescent COVID-19 was sourced from the United States, Italy and Spain. In each case, the material was cDNA or gDNA derived from T cells, B-cell-depleted T cells, or PBMCs.

Germline CDR1 is PRHDT and CDR2 is FYEKMQ (reference sequence). This CDR3 contains 14 residues. J was trimmed by 2 bases and V by 2 bases; bases with no gene match: 3. As handled by the study authors: Amplifying reference gene primers gave estimates of nucleated cell counts. Clones were read by immunoSEQ multiplex PCR, and TCRdb kept only the in-frame ones, dropping some. The V and J calls and the clone size are those of that table, but D and trimming were determined from the DNA. The sample has about 130,000 clones, 60% to 80% seen once; the top ten hold around 9.9%. This chain joins TRBV13 and TRBJ2-7; 7 bases are shared with TRBD1. The material sequenced was peripheral blood. The receptor was derived from a man aged 60 to 69 who had recovered from COVID-19. CDR3 DNA: TGTGCCAGCAGCTTAAGGGACAGAGCCTACGAGCAGTACTTC. It codes for CASSLRDRAYEQYF.